Each of the 30 T cell receptor beta chains below was sequenced from the same sample in a study of blood T cell repertoires in COVID-19. The data were produced by immunoSEQ multiplex PCR, yet TCRdb's version contains in-frame clones alone and is incomplete. Found here are about 220,000 clones, approximately 83% of them singletons; the top ten hold under 3%. Material: peripheral blood. The receptors come from a woman between 40 and 50 years old with active or convalescent COVID-19.

The chain has TRBV5-5 and TRBJ1-1; TRBD1 might be the D (5 bases). Germline-derived CDR1 and CDR2 are SGHKS and YYEKEE (reference sequence). The CDR3 contains 19 residues. The V gene lost 0 bases and the J gene lost 5 bases, with 26 bases spanning the gap. This CDR3 reads CASSLGGFTAGPRLTEAFF. In DNA form, the CDR3 reads TGTGCCAGCAGCTTGGGCGGTTTCACGGCAGGGCCTCGATTGACTGAAGCTTTCTTT.

The chain couples TRBV6-1 to TRBJ2-1; 10 bases fit TRBD2. Germline V gene sequence: CDR1 MNHNS, CDR2 SASEGT. Losses at the gene ends were 2 bases for V and 3 bases for J; bases not matched to a gene: 4. The CDR3 contains 16 residues. As DNA, the CDR3 is TGTGCCAGCAGTGAATACGCTAGCGGGAGCTACAATGAGCAGTTCTTC. Translating gives CASSEYASGSYNEQFF.

The chain links TRBV7-9 to TRBJ1-2, with 7 bases that match TRBD1. Germline V CDR1 and CDR2: SEHNR, FQNEAQ (reference sequence). The junction had 6 bases not matched to a gene; V was cut back by 5 bases and J by 6 bases. The CDR3 consists of 13 residues. The CDR3 bases are TGTGCCAGCAGCATACGGACAGGCGATGGCTACACCTTC. This gives the protein CASSIRTGDGYTF.

The chain employs TRBV19 and TRBJ1-2; D not certain. V was cut by 3 bases and J by 5 bases, with 10 bases left in between. The CDR3 has 13 residues. Germline loops: CDR1 LNHDA, CDR2 SQIVND (reference sequence). The CDR3 here is CASSIGGEYGYTF. The CDR3 nucleotides are TGTGCCAGTAGTATCGGAGGAGAATATGGCTACACCTTC.

The CDR3 DNA sequence: TGTGCCAGCAGATTCAGACCGACTAGCGGACACACAGATACGCAGTATTTT. This encodes CASRFRPTSGHTDTQYF. This rearrangement joins TRBV2 to TRBJ2-3; 9 nucleotides line up with TRBD2. The J segment lost 2 bases and the V segment lost 6 bases, leaving 12 bases of the junction unmatched. The CDR3 loop spans 17 amino acids. Looked up from germline, CDR1 is SNHLY and CDR2 is FYNNEI.

V gene TRBV5-1 combines with J gene TRBJ2-2, with 9 bases that match TRBD2. The trim removed 2 bases at V and 5 bases at J, leaving 4 bases unmatched. This CDR3 contains 15 residues. Per the germline V gene, CDR1 is SGHRS and CDR2 is YFSETQ. CDR3: CASSFSGGQTGELFF. CDR3 bases: TGCGCCAGCAGCTTCAGCGGGGGGCAAACCGGGGAGCTGTTTTTT.

The chain combines TRBV10-3 with TRBJ2-2; no reliable D call. Trimming stripped 0 bases from V and 8 bases from J, with 7 bases between. The germline V gene has CDR1 ENHRY and CDR2 SYGVKD. The CDR3 totals 13 residues. The CDR3 region has the DNA TGTGCCATCAGTGAGTCGTTTCCAGGGGAGCTGTTTTTT. Amino acid sequence: CAISESFPGELFF.

This clone appeared a few times. This chain joins TRBV5-1 and TRBJ1-1; TRBD1 agrees at 8 bases. The junction had 2 bases not matched to a gene; V was cut back by 3 bases and J by 1 base. The germline V gene has CDR1 SGHRS and CDR2 YFSETQ. The CDR3 length is 14 residues. The CDR3 loop reads CASSSGQENTEAFF. The DNA for the CDR3 is TGCGCCAGCAGCTCGGGACAGGAGAACACTGAAGCTTTCTTT.

The rearrangement uses TRBV6-8 and TRBJ1-2, with TRBD1 matching over 7 bases. The CDR3 consists of 18 residues. Germline-derived CDR1 and CDR2 are MNHGY and SAAAGT. V trimming: 2 bases; J trimming: 6 bases; junction bases outside the gene matches: 18. CDR3 residues: CASSYIETKPDRYDGYTF. As DNA, the CDR3 is TGTGCCAGCAGTTACATCGAGACAAAACCGGACAGGTACGATGGCTACACCTTC.

This clone came up a few times. The rearrangement links TRBV30 to TRBJ1-2; D possibly corresponds to TRBD1 (6 bases). With 7 bases removed from V and 0 bases from J, the gap between germline ends came to 18 bases. This CDR3 spans 15 amino acids. From germline, CDR1 is GTSNPN and CDR2 SVGIG (reference sequence). This CDR3 is CALLQGGNSNYGYTF. The CDR3 DNA reads as TGTGCCTTATTACAAGGGGGAAATTCTAACTATGGCTACACCTTC. Using reference TRBV30 and TRBJ1-2 for the parts outside the CDR3, the full variable domain is SQTIHQWPATLVQPVGSPLSLECTVEGTSNPNLYWYRQAAGRGLQLLFYSVGIGQISSEVPQNLSASRPQDRQFILSSKKLLLSDSGFYLCALLQGGNSNYGYTFGSGTRLTVV.

V gene TRBV2 combines with J gene TRBJ2-1, with 8 bases that match TRBD2. The germline gives CDR1 SNHLY, CDR2 FYNNEI. The CDR3 totals 18 residues. The ends lost 1 base at V and 8 bases at J; junction bases unmatched: 16. The CDR3 DNA reads TGTGCCAGCAGTGAAGGCTTTAGCGGGAAATCTTGGAAAGATGAGCAGTTCTTC. It specifies CASSEGFSGKSWKDEQFF.

The V and J genes are TRBV6-2 or TRBV6-3 and TRBJ1-5; D may be TRBD1 (6 bases). Germline CDR1 reads MNHEY; CDR2 reads SVGEGT. V was cut by 5 bases and J by 6 bases, with 14 bases left in between. The CDR3 sequence is 14 residues long. In DNA, the CDR3 is TGTGCCAGCAGTCAGGACAGTTGGGGTCAGCCCCAGCATTTT. Its protein product is CASSQDSWGQPQHF.

The rearrangement uses TRBV11-2 and TRBJ2-2, with TRBD1 matching 7 bases. Trimming cost V 0 bases and J 8 bases; bases outside gene matches: 6. Germline V gene sequence: CDR1 SGHAT, CDR2 FQNNGV. This CDR3 has 15 amino acids. The CDR3 reads CASSLDEGGAGELFF. In nucleotides, the CDR3 is TGTGCCAGCAGCTTAGATGAAGGGGGCGCTGGGGAGCTGTTTTTT.

The chain employs TRBV2 and TRBJ2-3; 8 positions match TRBD1. Trimming took 5 bases from V and 2 from J; bases not matched to a gene: 6. Germline lookup yields CDR1 SNHLY and CDR2 FYNNEI. The CDR3 is 15 amino acids. The CDR3 loop reads CASSNRGVYTDTQYF. The CDR3 coding sequence is TGTGCCAGCAGTAACAGGGGGGTCTACACAGATACGCAGTATTTT.

The V gene is TRBV4-2, the J gene TRBJ2-7; maybe TRBD2 (7 bases). From germline, CDR1 is LGHNA and CDR2 YNFKEQ. Trimming shortened V by 2 bases and J by 3 bases, and 20 bases separated the two germline ends. The CDR3 is made up of 17 amino acids. The CDR3, as DNA: TGTGCCAGCAGCCAACTCCCTCTACGCGGGGGCCTCTACGAGCAGTACTTC. Encoded protein: CASSQLPLRGGLYEQYF.

The table lists this clone with a count of one. The V gene is TRBV9, the J gene TRBJ2-3; 10 nucleotides align to TRBD2. Germline CDR1 and CDR2: SGDLS and YYNGEE. The CDR3 consists of 19 residues. J gave up 4 bases and V 4 bases, and 18 bases lay outside the gene matches. CDR3: CASSPSGIIAGGRADTQYF. In DNA, the CDR3 is TGTGCCAGCAGCCCCAGTGGGATAATAGCGGGGGGACGGGCAGATACGCAGTATTTT. The whole variable domain, remainder taken from reference TRBV9 and TRBJ2-3, is DSGVTQTPKHLITATGQRVTLRCSPRSGDLSVYWYQQSLDQGLQFLIQYYNGEERAKGNILERFSAQQFPDLHSELNLSSLELGDSALYFCASSPSGIIAGGRADTQYFGPGTRLTVL.

Concerning this clone: The same CDR3 arises from other DNA sequences in this sample as well. The chain joins TRBV6-1 to TRBJ2-7, with no clear D. The CDR3 is 15 amino acids. Trimming removed 2 bases from V and 1 base from J, with 12 bases in between. From germline, CDR1 is MNHNS and CDR2 SASEGT. The CDR3 DNA follows: TGTGCCAGCAGTGAATTGGGCAGGCCTTCCTACGAGCAGTACTTC. The encoded protein is CASSELGRPSYEQYF.

V usage is TRBV3-1 (or the pseudogene TRBV3-2) and J usage is TRBJ2-1; 11 bases map to TRBD2. Germline V gives CDR1 LGHDT, CDR2 YNNKEL (reference sequence). This CDR3 contains 21 residues. Germline trimming cut 4 bases from V and 2 bases from J; bases unmatched to any gene: 19. CDR3 amino acids: CASSRHPLAGAPGSTYNEQFF. Written as DNA, the CDR3 is TGTGCCAGCAGCCGTCACCCACTAGCGGGAGCCCCGGGTAGCACCTACAATGAGCAGTTCTTC.

CDR3 protein: CATSDLNGLAGDSSYNEQFF. In DNA, the CDR3 is TGTGCCACCAGTGATTTGAACGGACTAGCGGGGGACAGCTCCTACAATGAGCAGTTCTTC. The chain employs TRBV24-1 and TRBJ2-1, with 13 bases aligning to TRBD2. The V and J ends lost 0 bases and 0 bases, in that order; junction bases with no gene match: 7. This CDR3 contains 20 residues. The germline gives CDR1 KGHDR, CDR2 SFDVKD.

CDR3 sequence: CASRQGWTEAFF. Written as DNA, the CDR3 is TGTGCCAGCAGACAGGGTTGGACTGAAGCTTTCTTT. The J gene is TRBJ1-1, the V gene TRBV12-3 or TRBV12-4; weak D call: TRBD1 (6 bases). Trimming cost V 6 bases and J 5 bases, with 10 bases left between them. This CDR3 has 12 amino acids.

This sequence joins TRBV20-1 and TRBJ1-5; D is ambiguous. Germline assignment: CDR1 DFQATT and CDR2 SNEGSKA (reference sequence). V shed 3 bases and J shed 5 bases, with 11 bases lying between them. The CDR3 is made up of 13 amino acids. The CDR3 DNA follows: TGCAGTGCTAGTTCGGAGAGGCATCAGCCCCAGCATTTT. Translation: CSASSERHQPQHF.

The rearrangement uses TRBV24-1 and TRBJ1-2, with TRBD1 as a possible D gene (6 bases). V lost 4 bases and J lost 2, with 10 bases in between. Germline V lookup: CDR1 KGHDR, CDR2 SFDVKD. This CDR3 contains 14 residues. CDR3 DNA: TGTGCCACCAGTGAAGCAGGGGTAAACTATGGCTACACCTTC. Its translation is CATSEAGVNYGYTF.

This chain connects TRBV3-1 (or the pseudogene TRBV3-2) to TRBJ2-2; a possible D gene is TRBD1 (5 bases). CDR3 size: 15 residues. Trimming took off 2 bases at V and 5 bases at J, with 12 bases between the two ends. Germline CDR1 reads LGHDT; CDR2 reads YNNKEL (reference sequence). The CDR3 nucleotides read TGTGCCAGCAGCCAATTAGGGGTGTCGACCGGGGAGCTGTTTTTT. It translates to CASSQLGVSTGELFF.

The rearrangement links TRBV4-2 to TRBJ1-2; weak D call: TRBD1 (5 bases). Trimming took 1 base from V and 4 from J, leaving 13 bases between them. The CDR3 has 15 amino acids. Germline V gene lookup returns CDR1 LGHNA and CDR2 YNFKEQ. CDR3 DNA: TGTGCCAGCAGCCAAGGGGGGGGGACCACCTATGGCTACACCTTC. Amino acids: CASSQGGGTTYGYTF.

The chain has TRBV6-5 and TRBJ1-6; D remains ambiguous. CDR1 MNHEY and CDR2 SVGAGI come from the germline V gene. The CDR3 has 14 residues. V gave up 4 bases and J gave up 5 bases, with 9 bases separating them. The DNA of the CDR3 is TGTGCCAGCAGTTTCCGGGTCGATAATTCACCCCTCCACTTT. Protein: CASSFRVDNSPLHF.

V and J are TRBV2 and TRBJ2-5; D gene uncertain. The CDR3 is made up of 12 amino acids. Germline values: CDR1 SNHLY, CDR2 FYNNEI. Trimming pared 1 base from V and 6 bases from J, leaving 6 bases between. The CDR3 coding sequence is TGTGCCAGCAGTGAAGGGCATCAGACCCAGTACTTC. This sequence encodes CASSEGHQTQYF.

The V and J genes are TRBV27 and TRBJ2-3, with TRBD2 identical over 14 bases. The CDR3 sequence is 18 residues long. Germline V gene lookup returns CDR1 MNHEY and CDR2 SMNVEV (reference sequence). Unmatched junction bases numbered 7, after V lost 4 bases and J lost 1 base. The CDR3 loop is CASSSTSGGVLGTDTQYF. Here the CDR3 DNA reads TGTGCCAGCAGTTCGACTAGCGGGGGGGTTCTCGGCACAGATACGCAGTATTTT.

Details on this clone: Compared with germline, one end of the junction differs, possibly owing to a read error. The chain uses TRBV7-7 and TRBJ2-1; maybe TRBD2 (6 bases). This CDR3 has 14 residues. The V gene's germline CDR1 is SSHAT and CDR2 FNYEAQ (reference sequence). The CDR3 protein is CASSLVRGTNEQFF. The CDR3 DNA reads TGTGCTAGCAGCTTAGTTCGGGGGACCAATGAGCAGTTCTTC.

The chain links TRBV10-1 to TRBJ2-7; possible D gene TRBD2, 6 bases. The V gene's germline CDR1 is WNHNN and CDR2 SYGVQD (reference sequence). The CDR3 extends over 14 amino acids. The V gene lost 6 bases and the J gene lost 6 bases, with 18 bases spanning the gap. Here the CDR3 reads CASSAGFLGLEQYF. CDR3 nucleotide sequence: TGCGCCAGCAGCGCGGGATTTTTGGGACTCGAGCAGTACTTC.

The J gene is TRBJ1-2, the V gene TRBV7-6; no reliable D call. This CDR3 is built from 16 residues. Trimming pared 5 bases from V and 2 bases from J, leaving 18 bases between. Germline V gene data show CDR1 as SGHVS and CDR2 as FNYEAQ. CDR3 DNA sequence: TGTGCCAGCAGCGTTTCCTCCAGGCCTCTAAACTATGGCTACACCTTC. Translating it yields CASSVSSRPLNYGYTF.